Detailed here is one TCR beta chain. In its sample, this clone was seen once. The specificity of this receptor is unknown. Base-call qualities are not available, and no considerably larger clone is one nucleotide away. These data belong to a study of OX40 agonist ivuxolimab in advanced cancers. Turning to the overall study: Ivuxolimab was a fully human IgG2 agonistic monoclonal antibody targeting the costimulatory receptor OX40 (CD134). Intravenous ivuxolimab was administered to patients every 2 weeks at six dose levels: 0.01, 0.1, 0.3, 1.5, 3 and 10 mg/kg. Among the roughly 52 dose-escalation patients, around 20 had hepatocellular carcinoma, roughly 15 melanoma, 9 renal cell carcinoma and 9 head and neck cancer. In the dose-escalation cohort, around four fifths of patients were male, and the mean age was around 60 years, with a range of roughly 23 to 85. Prior anti-PD-1, anti-PD-L1 or anti-CTLA-4 therapy was permitted, and checkpoint inhibitors had been received by 30% to 40% of dose-escalation patients. Three dose-escalation patients achieved partial responses, one with hepatocellular carcinoma and two with cutaneous melanoma. The purpose of peripheral TCRbeta sequencing was to test whether ivuxolimab changed TCR sequence diversity and led to clonal T-cell expansion. The paper reports the monotherapy dose-escalation portion (N of about 50 patients) of the phase I ivuxolimab trial.

Genomic DNA was isolated from the sorted cells so that the TCRbeta CDR3 region could be sequenced. TCRbeta CDR3 regions were sequenced using the immunoSEQ Assay. TCRdb re-hosts the immuneACCESS table, in-frame sequences only. Its copies lack some clones; in the studies checked, an unresolved V gene accounts for under half of them, and the cause for the rest is not known. This sample holds about 79,000 clones; approximately 91% were observed only once. The top ten hold approximately 6.5% of the sample. The trial excluded patients who had a history of autoimmune disease or were on systemic immunosuppression. Peripheral blood for TCR sequencing was drawn from every dose cohort at baseline, at cycle 4 day 1 and at cycle 7 day 1. The samples were drawn from a first-in-human, open-label, multicenter phase I dose-escalation trial of ivuxolimab. The trial enrolled adults with locally advanced or metastatic head and neck squamous cell, hepatocellular, melanoma or renal cell carcinoma. Before TCR sequencing, CD4+ and CD8+ T cells were separately sorted from peripheral blood.

The CDR3 spans 14 residues, from the cysteine through the phenylalanine. This entry keeps only the CDR3 DNA: 42 bases, framed from base 1. V sheds 0 bases and J sheds 6 bases, leaving 8 bases between their ends. As encoded in the germline V gene, CDR1 is MNHEY while CDR2 is SVGAGI. Points the paper makes about the study in general: Low levels of normalized T-cell clonal expansion were also seen in some nonresponding patients. The antigen specificity of the peripheral T cells that underwent clonal expansion was not determined. In partial responders in the 0.1-3.0 mg/kg groups, normalized peripheral clonal expansion was found to be among the lowest, especially among CD8+ T cells. At doses from 0.1 to 3.0 mg/kg, clonal expansion was seen in both CD4+ and CD8+ blood T cells between baseline and week 6. After ivuxolimab, expanded clones were on average more numerous among CD8+ T cells than among CD4+ T cells.

This TCR was sampled from an adult with an advanced solid tumor such as melanoma, head and neck, liver or kidney cancer. The rearranged segments are TRBV6-5 and TRBJ2-2, with a tentative D gene TRBD2 over 5 matching bases. Sequencing used CD4+ or CD8+ T cells sorted from blood, obtained in a trial of the OX40 agonist ivuxolimab. The DNA sequence reads TGTGCCAGCAGTTACTCGACCGGGGCCGGGGAGCTGTTTTTT. Its protein reads: CASSYSTGAGELFF.